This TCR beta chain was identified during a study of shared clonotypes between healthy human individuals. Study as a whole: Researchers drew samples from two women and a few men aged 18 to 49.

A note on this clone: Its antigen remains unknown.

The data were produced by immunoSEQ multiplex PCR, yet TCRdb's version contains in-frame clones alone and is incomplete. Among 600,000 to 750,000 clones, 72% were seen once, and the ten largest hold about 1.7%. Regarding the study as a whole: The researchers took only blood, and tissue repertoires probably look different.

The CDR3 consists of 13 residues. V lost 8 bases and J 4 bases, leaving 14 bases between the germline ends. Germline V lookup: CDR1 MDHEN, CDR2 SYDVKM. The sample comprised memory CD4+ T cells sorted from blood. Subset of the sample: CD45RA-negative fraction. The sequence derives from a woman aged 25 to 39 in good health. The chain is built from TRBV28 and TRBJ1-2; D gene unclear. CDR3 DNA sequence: TGTGCCAGCTCACTCTTTCAAGGCTATGGCTACACCTTC. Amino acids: CASSLFQGYGYTF.